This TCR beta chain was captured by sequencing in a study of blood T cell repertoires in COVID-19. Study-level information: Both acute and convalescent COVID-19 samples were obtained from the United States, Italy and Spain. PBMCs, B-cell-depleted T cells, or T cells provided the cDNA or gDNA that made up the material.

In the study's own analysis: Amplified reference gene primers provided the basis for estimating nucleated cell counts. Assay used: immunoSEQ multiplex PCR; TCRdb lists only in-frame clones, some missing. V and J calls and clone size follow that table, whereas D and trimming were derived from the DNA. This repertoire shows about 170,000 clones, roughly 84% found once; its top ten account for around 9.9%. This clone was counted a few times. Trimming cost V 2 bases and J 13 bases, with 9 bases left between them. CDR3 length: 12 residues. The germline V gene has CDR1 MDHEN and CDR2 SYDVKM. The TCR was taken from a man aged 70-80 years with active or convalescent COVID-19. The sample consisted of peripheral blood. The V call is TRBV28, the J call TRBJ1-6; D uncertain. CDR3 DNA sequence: TGTGCCAGCAGTTTAATCGCTCAGCCCCTCCACTTT. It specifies CASSLIAQPLHF.